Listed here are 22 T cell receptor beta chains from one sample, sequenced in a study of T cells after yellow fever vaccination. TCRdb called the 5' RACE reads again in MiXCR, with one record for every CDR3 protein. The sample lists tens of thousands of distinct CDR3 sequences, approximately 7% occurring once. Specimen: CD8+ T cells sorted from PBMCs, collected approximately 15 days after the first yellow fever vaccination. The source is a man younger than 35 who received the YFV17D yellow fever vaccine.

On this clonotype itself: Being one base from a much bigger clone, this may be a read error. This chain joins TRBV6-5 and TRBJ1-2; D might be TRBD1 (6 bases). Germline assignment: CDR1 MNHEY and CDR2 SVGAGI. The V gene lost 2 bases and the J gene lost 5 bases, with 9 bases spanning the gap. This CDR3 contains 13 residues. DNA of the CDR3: TGTGCCAGCAGTTACGGACAGAGATATGGCTACACCTTC. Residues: CASSYGQRYGYTF.

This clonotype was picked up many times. The CDR3, as DNA: TGTGCCATCAGTGAGTCGGGGGAGGGTCTGGCAGATACAGATACGCAGTATTTT. It encodes CAISESGEGLADTDTQYF. V gene TRBV10-3 combines with J gene TRBJ2-3; 7 nucleotides align to TRBD2. Germline assignment: CDR1 ENHRY and CDR2 SYGVKD. This CDR3 contains 18 residues. V lost 0 bases and J lost 3; bases outside the gene matches: 12.

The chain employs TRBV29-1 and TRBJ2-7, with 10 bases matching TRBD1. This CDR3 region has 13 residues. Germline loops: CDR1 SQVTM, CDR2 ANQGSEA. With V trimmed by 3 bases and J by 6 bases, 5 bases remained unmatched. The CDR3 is CSVEGQGLVEQYF. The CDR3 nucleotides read TGCAGCGTTGAGGGACAGGGGTTGGTCGAGCAGTACTTC.

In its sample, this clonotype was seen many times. CDR3 nucleotide sequence: TGTGCCAGCAGTTACCGAGTTGACTATGGCTACACCTTC. Amino acid sequence: CASSYRVDYGYTF. The gene calls are TRBV6-5 and TRBJ1-2; D gene uncertain. Germline V lookup: CDR1 MNHEY, CDR2 SVGAGI. V shed 2 bases and J shed 3 bases, with 7 bases lying between them. This CDR3 contains 13 residues.

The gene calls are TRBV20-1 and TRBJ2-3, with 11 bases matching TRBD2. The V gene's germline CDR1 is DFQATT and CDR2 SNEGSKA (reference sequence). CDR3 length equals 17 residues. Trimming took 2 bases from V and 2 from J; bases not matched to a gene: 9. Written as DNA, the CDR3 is TGCAGTGCTAGATTCCCTCTAGCGGGGGGCCTCACAGATACGCAGTATTTT. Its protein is CSARFPLAGGLTDTQYF.

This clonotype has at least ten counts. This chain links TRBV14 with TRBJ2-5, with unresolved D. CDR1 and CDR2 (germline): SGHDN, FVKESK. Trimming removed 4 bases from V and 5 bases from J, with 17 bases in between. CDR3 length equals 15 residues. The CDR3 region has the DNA TGTGCCAGCAGCCCTCCCGGACCCTCAAGGGAGACCCAGTACTTC. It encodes CASSPPGPSRETQYF.

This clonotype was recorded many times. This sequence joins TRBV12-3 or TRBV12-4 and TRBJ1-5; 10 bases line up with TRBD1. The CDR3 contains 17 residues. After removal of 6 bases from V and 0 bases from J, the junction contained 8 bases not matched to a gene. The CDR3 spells CASSEGQGPYSNQPQHF. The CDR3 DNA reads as TGTGCCAGCAGCGAGGGACAGGGGCCCTATAGCAATCAGCCCCAGCATTTT.

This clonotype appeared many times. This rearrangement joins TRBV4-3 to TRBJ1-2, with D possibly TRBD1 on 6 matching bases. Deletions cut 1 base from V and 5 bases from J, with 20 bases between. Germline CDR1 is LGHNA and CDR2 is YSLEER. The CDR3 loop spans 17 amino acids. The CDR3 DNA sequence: TGCGCCAGCAGCCAAGCGATAGGTGGGGGGCGAGGGTATGGCTACACCTTC. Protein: CASSQAIGGGRGYGYTF.

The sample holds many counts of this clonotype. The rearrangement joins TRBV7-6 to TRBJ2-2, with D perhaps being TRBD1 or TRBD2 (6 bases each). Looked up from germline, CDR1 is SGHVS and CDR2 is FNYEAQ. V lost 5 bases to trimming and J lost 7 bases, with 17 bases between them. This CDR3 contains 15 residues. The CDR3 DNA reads TGTGCCAGCAGCAGCGGTTGGGGGGCTGGCGGGGAGCTGTTTTTT. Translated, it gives CASSSGWGAGGELFF.

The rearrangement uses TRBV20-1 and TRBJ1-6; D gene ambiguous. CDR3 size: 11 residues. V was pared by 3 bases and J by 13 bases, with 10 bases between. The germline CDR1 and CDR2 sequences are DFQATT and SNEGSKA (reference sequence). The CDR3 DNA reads TGCAGTGCTAGTGAGGACCCCCCCCTCCACTTT. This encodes CSASEDPPLHF.

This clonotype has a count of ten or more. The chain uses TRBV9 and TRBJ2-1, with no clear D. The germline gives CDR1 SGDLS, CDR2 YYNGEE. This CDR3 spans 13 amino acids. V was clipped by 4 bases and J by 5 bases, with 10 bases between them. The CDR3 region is CASSTGRNNEQFF. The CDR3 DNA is TGTGCCAGCAGCACCGGACGTAACAATGAGCAGTTCTTC.

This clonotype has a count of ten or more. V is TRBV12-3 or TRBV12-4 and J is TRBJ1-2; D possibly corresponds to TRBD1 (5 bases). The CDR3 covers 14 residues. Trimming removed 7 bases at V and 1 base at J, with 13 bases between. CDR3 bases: TGTGCCAGCAAACTTTCAGGGCATAACTATGGCTACACCTTC. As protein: CASKLSGHNYGYTF.

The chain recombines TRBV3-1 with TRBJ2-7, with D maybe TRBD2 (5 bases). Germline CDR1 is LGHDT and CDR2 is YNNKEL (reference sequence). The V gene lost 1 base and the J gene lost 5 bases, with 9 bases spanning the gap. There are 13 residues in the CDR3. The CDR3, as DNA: TGTGCCAGCAGCCAAGGAGGGAACCACGAGCAGTACTTC. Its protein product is CASSQGGNHEQYF.

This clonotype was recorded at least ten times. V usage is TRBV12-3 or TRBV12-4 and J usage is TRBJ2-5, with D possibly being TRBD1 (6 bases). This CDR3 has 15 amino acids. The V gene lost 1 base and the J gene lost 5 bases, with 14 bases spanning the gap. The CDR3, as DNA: TGTGCCAGCAGTTTAGTATCAGGGGCGGCTGAGACCCAGTACTTC. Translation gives CASSLVSGAAETQYF.

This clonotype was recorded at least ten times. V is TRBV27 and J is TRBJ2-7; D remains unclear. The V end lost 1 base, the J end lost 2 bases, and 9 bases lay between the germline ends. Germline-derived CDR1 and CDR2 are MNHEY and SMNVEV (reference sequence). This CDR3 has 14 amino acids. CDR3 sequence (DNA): TGTGCCAGCAGTTTATTACCCAGCCCCTACGAGCAGTACTTC. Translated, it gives CASSLLPSPYEQYF.

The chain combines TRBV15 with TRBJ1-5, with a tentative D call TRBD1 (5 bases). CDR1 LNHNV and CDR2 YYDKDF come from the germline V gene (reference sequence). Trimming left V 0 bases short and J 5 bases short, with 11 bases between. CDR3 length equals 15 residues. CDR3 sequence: CATSRDLGGDQPQHF. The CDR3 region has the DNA TGTGCCACCAGCAGAGATTTAGGAGGGGATCAGCCCCAGCATTTT.

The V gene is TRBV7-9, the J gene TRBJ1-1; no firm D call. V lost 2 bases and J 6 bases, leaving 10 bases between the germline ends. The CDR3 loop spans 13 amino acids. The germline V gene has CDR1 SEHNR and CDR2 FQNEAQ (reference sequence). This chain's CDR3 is CASSLRPDPEAFF. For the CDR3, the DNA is TGTGCCAGCAGCTTACGTCCGGATCCTGAAGCTTTCTTT.

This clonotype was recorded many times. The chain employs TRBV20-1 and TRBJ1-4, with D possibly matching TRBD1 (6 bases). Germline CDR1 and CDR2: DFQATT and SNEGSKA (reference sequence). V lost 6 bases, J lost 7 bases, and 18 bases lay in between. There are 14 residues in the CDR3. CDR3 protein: CSAPQGTLSEKLFF. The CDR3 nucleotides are TGCAGTGCGCCACAGGGAACATTAAGTGAAAAACTGTTTTTT.

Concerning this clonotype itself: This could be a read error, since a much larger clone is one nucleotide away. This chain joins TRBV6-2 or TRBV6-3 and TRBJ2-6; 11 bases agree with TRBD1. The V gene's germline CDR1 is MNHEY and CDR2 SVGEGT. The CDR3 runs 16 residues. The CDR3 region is CASSWTGGSGADVLTF. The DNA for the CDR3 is TGTGCCAGCAGTTGGACAGGGGGCTCTGGGGCCGACGTCCTGACTTTC.

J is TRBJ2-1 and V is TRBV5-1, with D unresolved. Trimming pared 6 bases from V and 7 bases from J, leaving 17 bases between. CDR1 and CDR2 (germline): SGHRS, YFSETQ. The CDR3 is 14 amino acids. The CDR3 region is CASTPSGVENEQFF. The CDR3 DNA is TGCGCCAGCACCCCTTCCGGAGTTGAGAATGAGCAGTTCTTC.

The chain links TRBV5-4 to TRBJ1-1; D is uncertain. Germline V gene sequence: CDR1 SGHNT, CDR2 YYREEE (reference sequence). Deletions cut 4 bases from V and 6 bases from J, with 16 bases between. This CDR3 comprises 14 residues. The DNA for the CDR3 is TGTGCCAGCAGCCCCCTGGGCCCATTGGCTGAAGCTTTCTTT. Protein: CASSPLGPLAEAFF.

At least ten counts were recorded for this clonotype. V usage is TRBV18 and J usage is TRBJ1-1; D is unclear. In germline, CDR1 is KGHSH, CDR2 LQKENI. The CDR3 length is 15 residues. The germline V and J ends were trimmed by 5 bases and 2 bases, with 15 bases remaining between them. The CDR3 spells CASSSRPYTNTEAFF. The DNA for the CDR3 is TGTGCCAGCTCATCCCGACCGTACACTAACACTGAAGCTTTCTTT.